The source of this TCR beta chain is a study of blood T cells in healthy people across ages (dated by TCRdb to between 2014 and 2016). Study-wide context: Template switching captured roughly one uniquely barcoded TCR beta cDNA molecule per two T cells in model experiments. The study analyzed two additional independent replicas of 1 million unique cDNA reads from the same blood draw for two donors, one aged 18 to 29 and one aged 80 or older. To avoid experimental bias, donors of different ages were randomly spread across the sequencing lanes. Using deep sequencing normalized with unique cDNA molecular identifiers, the study measured how TCR beta repertoire diversity changes with age. Donors were grouped into four age groups: young (average approximately 15 years), middle-aged (under 40), aged (around 56) and long-lived (approximately 82). Paper-wide results and their limitations: Observed TCR beta diversity correlated strongly with the percentage of naive T cells measured by flow cytometry. Because profiling used bulk unsorted PBMCs, naive and antigen-experienced compartments could not be compared conclusively. As age increased, observed TCR beta diversity per million T cells dropped in a roughly linear way, and a significant reduction was already evident by age 40. Estimates of total diversity from one million sequenced T cells were regarded as lower bounds and underestimates. The long-lived group showed more naive CD4+ T cells, fewer expanded clones and increased TCR diversity than the aged group, suggesting age selection. Because the CMV infection status of the donors was unknown, age-related changes in expanded clonotypes may potentially have been confounded.

This clonotype was counted only a few times. Its antigen has not been determined. Base qualities are not at hand, and no much larger clone is one base apart. Systemically healthy Caucasian individuals from Russia, some 40 in total and aged roughly 6 to 95 years, were included as donors. Each donor gave about 10 milliliters of peripheral blood, drawn into EDTA-treated Vacutainer tubes. PBMCs were isolated by Ficoll-Paque density-gradient centrifugation, with at least 7 million obtained per sample. Total RNA was extracted from PBMCs with Trizol reagent, with at least 6 micrograms obtained per sample. For every donor, an aliquot of PBMCs went through flow cytometry to measure the percentages of naive CD45RAhigh/CD27high T cells. The library was prepared using 5' RACE. The second PCR ran for roughly 7 to 11 cycles and used a J-beta primer mix along with a sample-barcoded 5' primer. A template-switch 5' adaptor carrying 12 random nucleotides introduced a unique molecular identifier onto each TCR beta cDNA molecule. Each sample yielded at least 3 million CDR3-containing paired-end reads. The Mint cDNA synthesis kit, primed by a TRBC-specific oligonucleotide, was used to synthesize first-strand cDNA from all RNA. Following uracil-DNA glycosylase treatment, a first 18-cycle PCR with universal primers M1SS and BC2_uni_R was performed on all cDNA. Per the original workflow: For normalization, 1 million high-quality reads were randomly selected from each sample, with every read carrying a distinct molecular identifier. Instead of being binned into consensus sequences, reads that shared molecular identifiers were thrown out. MiTCR, run with a Q25 quality threshold and the strictest error-elimination algorithm, handled CDR3 identification, clonotype clustering and error correction. A nonparametric unseen species model with Euler transformation was used to estimate lower-bound total TCR beta diversity. TCRdb reanalyzed the raw reads on its own, using fastp at Q25 for trimming and MiXCR for clone calling, and kept in-frame beta chains. Each entry is one CDR3 protein sequence, shown with its most common DNA and genes. Clone size and V and J calls follow TCRdb, not the original study. This sample lists 1.5 million to 2 million distinct CDR3 sequences; about 39% were detected once. Of the sample, more than 20% is held by the ten largest clones.

V loses 5 bases of germline sequence and J loses 10 bases, and the interval between the two ends is 16 bases. Taken from cysteine to phenylalanine, the CDR3 has 13 residues. Only the CDR3 region is kept as DNA, spanning 39 bases read in frame from base 1. CDR1 and CDR2 are read off the germline V gene as SGHRS and YFSETQ. The chain joins TRBV5-1 to TRBJ2-1; TRBD1 could be the D gene, as 6 bases match. Sample: blood. The TCR was taken from a human donor in good health. The CDR3 protein is CASRPNREREQFF. The nucleotide sequence is given as TGCGCCAGCAGACCAAACAGGGAGAGGGAGCAGTTCTTC.